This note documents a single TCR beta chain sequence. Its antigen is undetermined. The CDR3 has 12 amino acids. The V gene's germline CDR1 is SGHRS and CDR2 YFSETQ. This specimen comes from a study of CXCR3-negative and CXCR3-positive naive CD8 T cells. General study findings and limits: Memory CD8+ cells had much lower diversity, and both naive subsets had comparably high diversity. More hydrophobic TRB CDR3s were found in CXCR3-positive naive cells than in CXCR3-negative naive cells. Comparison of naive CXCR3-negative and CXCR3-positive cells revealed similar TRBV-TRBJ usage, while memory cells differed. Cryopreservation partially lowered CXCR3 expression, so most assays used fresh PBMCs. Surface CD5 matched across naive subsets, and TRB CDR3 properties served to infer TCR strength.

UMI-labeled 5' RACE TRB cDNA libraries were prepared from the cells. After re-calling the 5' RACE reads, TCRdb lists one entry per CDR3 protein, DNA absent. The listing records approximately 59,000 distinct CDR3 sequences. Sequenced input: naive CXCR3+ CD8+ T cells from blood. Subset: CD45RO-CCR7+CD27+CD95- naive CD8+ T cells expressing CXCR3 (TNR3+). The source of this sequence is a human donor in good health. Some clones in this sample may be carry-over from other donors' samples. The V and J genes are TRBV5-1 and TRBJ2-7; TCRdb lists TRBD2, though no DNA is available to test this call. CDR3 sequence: CASRETDYEQYF.